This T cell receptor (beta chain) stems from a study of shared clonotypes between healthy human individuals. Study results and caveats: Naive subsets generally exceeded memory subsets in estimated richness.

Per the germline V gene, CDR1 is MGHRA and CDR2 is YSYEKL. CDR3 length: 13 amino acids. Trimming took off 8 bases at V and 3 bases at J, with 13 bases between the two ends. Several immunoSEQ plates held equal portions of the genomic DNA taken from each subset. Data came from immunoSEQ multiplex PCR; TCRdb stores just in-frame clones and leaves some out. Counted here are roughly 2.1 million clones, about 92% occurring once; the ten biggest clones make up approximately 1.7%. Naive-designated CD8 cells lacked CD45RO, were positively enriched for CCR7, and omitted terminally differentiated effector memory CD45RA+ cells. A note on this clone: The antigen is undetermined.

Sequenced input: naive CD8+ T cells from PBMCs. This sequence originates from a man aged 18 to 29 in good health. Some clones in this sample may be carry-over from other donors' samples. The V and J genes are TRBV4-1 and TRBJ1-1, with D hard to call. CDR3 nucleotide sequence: TGCGCCAGCTCACCGGACTGGGACACTGAAGCTTTCTTT. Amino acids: CASSPDWDTEAFF.